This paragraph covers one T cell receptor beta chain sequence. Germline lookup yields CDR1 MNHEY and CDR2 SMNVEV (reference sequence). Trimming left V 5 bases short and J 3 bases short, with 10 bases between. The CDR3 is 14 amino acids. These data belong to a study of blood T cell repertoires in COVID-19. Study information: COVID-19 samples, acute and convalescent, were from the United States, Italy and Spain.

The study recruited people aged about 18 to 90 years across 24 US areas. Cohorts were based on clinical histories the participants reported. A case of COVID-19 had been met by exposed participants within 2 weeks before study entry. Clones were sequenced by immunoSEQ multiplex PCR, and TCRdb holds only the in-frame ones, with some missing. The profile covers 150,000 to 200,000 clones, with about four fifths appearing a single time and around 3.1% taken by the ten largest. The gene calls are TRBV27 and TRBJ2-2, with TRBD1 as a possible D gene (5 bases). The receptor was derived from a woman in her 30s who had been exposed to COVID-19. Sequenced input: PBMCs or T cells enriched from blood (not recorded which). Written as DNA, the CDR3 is TGTGCCAGCAGTCAAGGACACTACACCGGGGAGCTGTTTTTT. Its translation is CASSQGHYTGELFF.